This TCR beta chain was sequenced for a study of shared clonotypes between healthy human individuals. General observations from the study: Estimated richness values were generally larger in naive subsets than in memory subsets.

The study ran the assay at deep level. Sequencing was performed with immunoSEQ multiplex PCR; in TCRdb, only in-frame clones are kept and a portion is missing. The table lists 2,500,000 or so clones, just under 95% of them singletons, with roughly 0.34% in the top ten. Comments on this clone: Its antigen is undetermined.

The material sequenced was naive CD4+ T cells from PBMCs. This sample's subset: CD45RA+ positively selected. This receptor was obtained from a man between 18 and 35 years old in good health. Some clones in this sample may be carry-over from other donors' samples.

The chain's CDR3 is CASSPIGQYSADWDEQYF. In DNA, the CDR3 is TGTGCCAGCAGCCCCATAGGACAGTACTCGGCCGATTGGGACGAGCAGTACTTC. The chain uses TRBV27 and TRBJ2-7; weak D call: TRBD1 (6 bases). The V gene lost 6 bases and the J gene lost 5 bases, with 29 bases spanning the gap. This CDR3 has 18 amino acids. Germline values: CDR1 MNHEY, CDR2 SMNVEV (reference sequence).